This entry describes one T cell receptor (beta chain). Its target is unknown. With 8 bases removed from V and 8 bases from J, the gap between germline ends came to 19 bases. The germline gives CDR1 MNHEY, CDR2 SMNVEV (reference sequence). This CDR3 has 15 amino acids. This specimen belongs to a study of cytotoxic CD8 clonotypes in ibrutinib-treated CLL. Produced via immunoSEQ multiplex PCR; TCRdb's table is partial and in-frame only. The sample consists of around 250,000 clones, around 70% of them appearing once. Regarding the study as a whole: Public clonotypes (which were uncommon) either contracted or remained stable on treatment. Baseline levels of clonality went above those of age-matched healthy donors and moved with circulating CD8+ T-cell counts.

This sample comprised PBMCs, obtained after 24 months of ibrutinib treatment. The V gene is TRBV27, the J gene TRBJ1-6; D is perhaps TRBD1 (5 bases). This TCR derives from a human donor with chronic lymphocytic leukemia. The CDR3: CASGSMEGRYSPLHF. The CDR3 DNA reads TGTGCCAGCGGCTCAATGGAGGGGAGGTATTCACCCCTCCACTTT.